These 4 T cell receptor beta chains were all obtained from the same sample, sequenced in a study of blood T cell repertoires in COVID-19. Sequenced by immunoSEQ multiplex PCR; TCRdb stores in-frame clones only, minus some. The sample carries about 340,000 clones, about 83% recorded once. The sample was peripheral blood. These TCRs come from a man aged 25-40 years with active or convalescent COVID-19.

The rearrangement joins TRBV7-2 to TRBJ1-2, with TRBD1 matching over 8 bases. Germline CDR1 reads SGHTA; CDR2 reads FQGNSA. The CDR3 has 15 amino acids. Trimming cost V 2 bases and J 7 bases; bases outside gene matches: 9. The CDR3 reads CASSLHGQGSSGYTF. The CDR3 DNA follows: TGTGCCAGCAGCTTACACGGACAGGGTTCATCTGGCTACACCTTC.

This sequence joins TRBV15 and TRBJ1-5; no reliable D call. The CDR3 spans 12 residues. Per the germline V gene, CDR1 is LNHNV and CDR2 is YYDKDF (reference sequence). V was pared by 2 bases and J by 4 bases, with 3 bases between. The chain's CDR3 is CATSRQNQPQHF. Written as DNA, the CDR3 is TGTGCCACCAGCAGACAAAATCAGCCCCAGCATTTT. The complete variable domain, with remaining parts taken from reference TRBV15 and TRBJ1-5, reads DAMVIQNPRYQVTQFGKPVTLSCSQTLNHNVMYWYQQKSSQAPKLLFHYYDKDFNNEADTPDNFQSRRPNTSFCFLDIRSPGLGDTAMYLCATSRQNQPQHFGDGTRLSIL.

This chain uses TRBV29-1 with TRBJ1-1, with 10 bases identical to TRBD1. Germline V gene lookup returns CDR1 SQVTM and CDR2 ANQGSEA. CDR3 size: 14 residues. J was trimmed by 2 bases and V by 6 bases; bases with no gene match: 6. The CDR3 nucleotides are TGCAGCGTCCGACAGGGGGCCGCTAACACTGAAGCTTTCTTT. This gives the protein CSVRQGAANTEAFF.

V is TRBV6-4 and J is TRBJ2-3, with unresolved D. The V gene's germline CDR1 is MRHNA and CDR2 SNTAGT. The ends were cut back, 4 bases at V and 4 bases at J, with 15 bases in the middle. The CDR3 spans 15 residues. The CDR3 loop is CASSGASGMADTQYF. The CDR3 DNA is TGTGCCAGCAGTGGCGCTTCGGGTATGGCAGATACGCAGTATTTT.